These T cell receptor beta chains were read from a single sample in a study of CD4 T cells in relation to SARS-CoV-2 and coronaviruses. Which antigens these TCRs recognize remains unknown. Sequencing was performed with immunoSEQ multiplex PCR; in TCRdb, only in-frame clones are kept and a portion is missing. This table holds 41,000 or so clones, roughly 84% found once. Sequences were obtained from naive CD4+ T cells from PBMCs, cultured in vitro. The receptors shown here come from an adult with COVID-19. Each CDR3 is given with its conserved first and last residue. Fields, in order: V gene, J gene, D gene, clone size, CDR3 protein, CDR3 DNA. D genes are given only for firm matches. Clone size appears in some rows only: once, few, many, or a class for an expanded clone.

>TRBV5-6|TRBJ1-6|-|few
CASSFRGNVSPLHF
TGTGCCAGCAGCTTTCGAGGAAACGTTTCACCCCTCCACTTT
>TRBV18|TRBJ2-1|-|few
CASSPRQVNNEQFF
TGTGCCAGCTCACCGAGACAGGTTAACAATGAGCAGTTCTTC
>TRBV2|TRBJ1-1|TRBD1|-
CATQGGTGVTEAFF
TGTGCCACCCAGGGGGGTACAGGGGTCACTGAAGCTTTCTTT
>TRBV19|TRBJ1-5|TRBD1|-
CASTTGGWDQPQHF
TGTGCCAGTACGACAGGGGGCTGGGATCAGCCCCAGCATTTT
>TRBV6-6|TRBJ2-5|-|-
CASASNRLLETQYF
TGTGCCAGCGCCTCGAATAGGCTTCTTGAGACCCAGTACTTC
>TRBV27|TRBJ2-1|-|once
CASSLAGGGNEQFF
TGTGCCAGCAGTTTAGCAGGGGGGGGCAATGAGCAGTTCTTC
>TRBV6-1|TRBJ1-6|-|few
CASSVAGRSPLHF
TGTGCCAGCAGTGTAGCCGGGAGATCACCCCTCCACTTT
>TRBV5-1|TRBJ2-5|TRBD1|-
CASSLVKGQGLGETQYF
TGCGCCAGCAGCTTGGTAAAGGGACAGGGGCTGGGGGAGACCCAGTACTTC
>TRBV19|TRBJ2-7|-|-
CASSIGTAHSNEQYF
TGTGCCAGTAGTATAGGGACAGCTCACAGCAACGAGCAGTACTTC
>TRBV28|TRBJ1-5|TRBD1|-
CASRRDSNQPQHF
TGTGCCAGCAGAAGGGACAGTAATCAGCCCCAGCATTTT
>TRBV14|TRBJ2-3|TRBD2|-
CASSKLAGAVTDTQYF
TGTGCCAGCAGTAAACTAGCGGGAGCGGTCACAGATACGCAGTATTTT
>TRBV19|TRBJ2-7|TRBD2|-
CASSINGRASYEQYF
TGTGCCAGTAGTATCAACGGGAGGGCCTCCTACGAGCAGTACTTC
>TRBV19|TRBJ2-7|TRBD2|-
CASSPSGRAGEQYF
TGTGCCAGTAGTCCAAGCGGGAGGGCCGGAGAGCAGTACTTC
>TRBV5-1|TRBJ2-7|-|-
CASSLGNFYEQYF
TGCGCCAGCAGCTTGGGGAACTTCTACGAGCAGTACTTC
>TRBV5-1|TRBJ2-7|-|-
CASSSIPGGEQYF
TGCGCCAGCAGCTCAATCCCTGGCGGGGAGCAGTACTTC
>TRBV11-2|TRBJ2-1|-|-
CASSLGQATYDEQFF
TGTGCCAGCAGCTTAGGCCAGGCAACCTACGATGAGCAGTTCTTC
>TRBV11-2|TRBJ2-2|-|-
CASSLFVGGTGELFF
TGTGCCAGCAGCTTATTCGTGGGAGGAACCGGGGAGCTGTTTTTT
>TRBV28|TRBJ2-5|-|once
CASSWGAYQETQYF
TGTGCCAGCAGTTGGGGGGCGTACCAAGAGACCCAGTACTTC
>TRBV5-4|TRBJ2-7|-|-
CASSLGGGRSTYEQYF
TGTGCCAGCAGCTTGGGAGGGGGACGTTCCACCTACGAGCAGTACTTC
>TRBV28|TRBJ2-5|-|-
CASSPRETQYF
TGTGCCAGCAGTCCAAGGGAGACCCAGTACTTC
>TRBV28|TRBJ2-2|-|-
CASSPWGRYTGELFF
TGTGCCAGCAGTCCCTGGGGACGCTACACCGGGGAGCTGTTTTTT
>TRBV18|TRBJ1-5|TRBD1|few
CASSPPGQGARQPQHF
TGTGCCAGCTCACCACCGGGACAGGGGGCTCGTCAGCCCCAGCATTTT
>TRBV19|TRBJ2-1|-|-
CASSYGGPDYAEQFF
TGTGCCAGTAGTTATGGCGGACCTGACTACGCTGAGCAGTTCTTC
>TRBV5-6|TRBJ2-1|TRBD1|-
CASSLDLWTGNLGEQFF
TGTGCCAGCAGCTTGGATTTATGGACAGGGAATTTGGGTGAGCAGTTCTTC
>TRBV4-3|TRBJ2-1|-|once
CASSQDDVAGPFYNEQFF
TGCGCCAGCAGCCAAGATGATGTTGCAGGGCCCTTCTACAATGAGCAGTTCTTC
>TRBV7-9|TRBJ2-1|-|-
CASSLAKGEWNEQFF
TGTGCCAGCAGCTTGGCGAAGGGGGAGTGGAATGAGCAGTTCTTC
>TRBV5-1|TRBJ1-6|-|once
CASRDAGGSNSPLHF
TGCGCCAGCCGGGACGCCGGGGGCTCAAATTCACCCCTCCACTTT
>TRBV6-5|TRBJ1-4|TRBD1|-
CASSFQQGANEKLFF
TGTGCCAGCAGTTTTCAACAGGGGGCTAATGAAAAACTGTTTTTT
>TRBV2|TRBJ1-5|-|-
CASSVSVNQPQHF
TGTGCCAGCAGTGTTTCGGTCAATCAGCCCCAGCATTTT
>TRBV6-5|TRBJ2-6|-|-
CASSYQTGAGANVLTF
TGTGCCAGCAGTTACCAGACGGGAGCTGGGGCCAACGTCCTGACTTTC
>TRBV27|TRBJ2-1|TRBD1|-
CASSFVAGGAYNEQFF
TGTGCCAGCAGTTTCGTCGCAGGGGGAGCCTACAATGAGCAGTTCTTC
>TRBV3-1/TRBV3-2|TRBJ2-1|TRBD2|-
CASSQEFWGLAGDSYNEQFF
TGTGCCAGCAGCCAAGAATTTTGGGGACTAGCGGGAGACTCCTACAATGAGCAGTTCTTC
>TRBV7-8|TRBJ2-7|TRBD1|-
CASSPRGGRGNEQYF
TGTGCCAGCAGCCCCCGAGGGGGCAGGGGGAACGAGCAGTACTTC
>TRBV2|TRBJ2-7|-|once
CASRPRGQDTSYEQYF
TGTGCCAGCAGGCCCAGAGGTCAGGACACCTCCTACGAGCAGTACTTC
>TRBV28|TRBJ2-7|-|-
CASQEHRSSYEQYF
TGTGCCAGCCAGGAGCACAGGAGCTCCTACGAGCAGTACTTC
>TRBV27|TRBJ1-1|-|-
CASSLSSGAPEAFF
TGTGCCAGCAGTTTATCGAGCGGCGCCCCTGAAGCTTTCTTT
>TRBV6-5|TRBJ2-7|-|once
CASSYAGGSSYEQYF
TGTGCCAGCAGTTACGCGGGCGGAAGCTCCTACGAGCAGTACTTC
>TRBV28|TRBJ2-1|TRBD2|-
CASSGTSGRSYYNEQFF
TGTGCCAGCAGTGGGACTAGCGGGCGTTCATACTACAATGAGCAGTTCTTC
>TRBV2|TRBJ1-1|-|-
CASQQQEFPDTEAFF
TGTGCCAGCCAACAACAGGAATTCCCTGACACTGAAGCTTTCTTT
>TRBV28|TRBJ2-7|TRBD1|-
CASSFQAYPRRDRGYEQYF
TGTGCCAGCAGTTTCCAAGCCTACCCCCGTCGGGACAGGGGCTACGAGCAGTACTTC
>TRBV28|TRBJ2-5|TRBD1|-
CASSLSGGAETQYF
TGTGCCAGCAGTTTATCAGGGGGCGCGGAGACCCAGTACTTC
>TRBV24-1|TRBJ2-3|-|-
CATSDEADTQYF
TGTGCCACCAGTGACGAAGCAGATACGCAGTATTTT
>TRBV5-4|TRBJ2-2|TRBD2|-
CASSLAGTSGTGELFF
TGTGCCAGCAGCTTGGCCGGGACTAGCGGCACCGGGGAGCTGTTTTTT
>TRBV4-1|TRBJ2-4|-|-
CASSQRQGLAKNIQYF
TGCGCCAGCAGCCAACGACAGGGACTAGCCAAAAACATTCAGTACTTC
>TRBV15|TRBJ2-1|TRBD2|-
CATSRDTGGPGEQFF
TGTGCCACCAGCAGAGATACGGGAGGGCCTGGTGAGCAGTTCTTC
>TRBV3-1/TRBV3-2|TRBJ1-1|-|once
CASSNFANTEAFF
TGTGCCAGCAGTAATTTTGCGAACACTGAAGCTTTCTTT
>TRBV5-4|TRBJ2-7|-|-
CASSRGTAPYEQYF
TGTGCCAGCAGCCGCGGGACAGCCCCCTACGAGCAGTACTTC
>TRBV5-6|TRBJ2-7|TRBD2|few
CASSLRTSGVGKGFEQYF
TGTGCCAGCAGCTTGAGGACTAGCGGGGTGGGGAAAGGGTTCGAGCAGTACTTC
>TRBV7-9|TRBJ2-2|TRBD2|-
CASSRKDQSGRGGELFF
TGTGCCAGCAGCCGAAAGGACCAAAGCGGGAGGGGCGGGGAGCTGTTTTTT
>TRBV6-5|TRBJ1-2|-|few
CASNNGNPYGYTF
TGTGCCAGCAATAACGGGAACCCCTATGGCTACACCTTC
>TRBV27|TRBJ2-7|TRBD1|-
CASSSGQGFYEQYF
TGTGCCAGCAGTTCCGGACAGGGTTTCTACGAGCAGTACTTC
>TRBV28|TRBJ2-2|TRBD2|-
CASSLGSGSGTGELFF
TGTGCCAGCAGTTTAGGTAGCGGGAGTGGGACCGGGGAGCTGTTTTTT
>TRBV9|TRBJ1-6|TRBD1|few
CASSVDGQGSRSPLHF
TGTGCCAGCAGCGTAGATGGACAGGGCTCCCGTTCACCCCTCCACTTT
>TRBV18|TRBJ2-7|TRBD2|once
CASSLNGFSAGGSYEQYF
TGTGCCAGCTCACTTAATGGGTTCTCAGCGGGAGGATCCTACGAGCAGTACTTC
>TRBV18|TRBJ1-2|-|-
CASSRTATDYGYTF
TGTGCCAGCTCGAGGACAGCGACGGACTATGGCTACACCTTC
>TRBV10-3|TRBJ2-3|TRBD2|-
CAISSGLAGGATDTQYF
TGTGCCATCAGTTCAGGACTAGCGGGAGGAGCGACAGATACGCAGTATTTT
>TRBV11-2|TRBJ2-1|-|-
CASSLDRWDEQFF
TGTGCCAGCAGCTTAGATCGGTGGGATGAGCAGTTCTTC